A selection of T cell receptor beta chains follows, all from one sample in a study of shared clonotypes between healthy human individuals. Sequenced by immunoSEQ multiplex PCR; TCRdb stores in-frame clones only, minus some. Among roughly 2.5 million clones listed, roughly nine tenths were seen once. The sequenced sample was naive CD4+ T cells sorted from blood. The receptors shown here come from a man aged 18 to 29 in good health. CDR3s include the opening cysteine and the closing phenylalanine or tryptophan. Each record gives: clone size, D gene, J gene, V gene, CDR3 DNA, CDR3 protein. The D gene is left open where the match is weak. Clone size is given for some rows only: seen once, a few or many times, or a class if the clone is expanded.

once TRBD1 TRBJ2-3 TRBV7-2 TGTGCCAGCAGCTTAGCTCAGGGGGCTGCAGATACGCAGTATTTT CASSLAQGAADTQYF
. . TRBJ2-2 TRBV15 TGTGCCACCAGCAGATATGAAGGACGAAACACCGGGGAGCTGTTTTTT CATSRYEGRNTGELFF
once TRBD2 TRBJ2-3 TRBV5-1 TGCGCCAGCAGCTTAGTAGCGGGAGCTTACACAGATACGCAGTATTTT CASSLVAGAYTDTQYF
. TRBD1 TRBJ1-1 TRBV10-3 TGTGCCATCAGGGTCGAGACAGGGATCACTGAAGCTTTCTTT CAIRVETGITEAFF
few TRBD1 TRBJ2-7 TRBV5-6 TGTGCCAGCAGCCTCGGGACAGGGGGCGGCGAGCAGTACTTC CASSLGTGGGEQYF
. . TRBJ2-2 TRBV9 TGTGCCAGCAGCTCGAACAGGGCCACCGGGGAGCTGTTTTTT CASSSNRATGELFF
few . TRBJ2-7 TRBV4-1 TGCGCCAGCAGCCAAGGTCCACACACCTCCTACGAGCAGTACTTC CASSQGPHTSYEQYF
. . TRBJ1-5 TRBV28 TGTGCCAGCAGCTCTACCGGGACGCCCCAGCATTTT CASSSTGTPQHF
. . TRBJ2-5 TRBV6-5 TGTGCCAGCAGCAGGGACATTGAGACCCAGTACTTC CASSRDIETQYF
. . TRBJ2-3 TRBV30 TGTGCCTGGAGTCCGGGGGCGCCGGGCGCAGATACGCAGTATTTT CAWSPGAPGADTQYF
. . TRBJ2-7 TRBV7-9 TGTGCCAGCAGCACAGGAAACTACGAGCAGTACTTC CASSTGNYEQYF
. TRBD1 TRBJ2-7 TRBV6-5 TGTGCCAGTAGGACAGGGGGCACCTACGAGCAGTACTTC CASRTGGTYEQYF
. . TRBJ2-7 TRBV12-2 TGTCACACTCGAAGGGCCGAGCAGTACTTC CHTRRAEQYF
. . TRBJ2-7 TRBV15 TGTGCCACCAGCGGTGACATCTCAGGGGCCTACGAGCAGTACTTC CATSGDISGAYEQYF
. . TRBJ1-4 TRBV30 TGTGCCTGGGGGACGATAAGTCAGATTAATGAAAAACTGTTTTTT CAWGTISQINEKLFF
. . TRBJ1-5 TRBV7-9 TGTGCCAGCAGCTTAGCAGAAAAGAATCAGCCCCAGCATTTT CASSLAEKNQPQHF
once TRBD1 TRBJ2-1 TRBV5-1 TGCGCCAGCAGCTTGGTGAGGACAGGGTATTACAATGAGCAGTTCTTC CASSLVRTGYYNEQFF
. . TRBJ2-1 TRBV18 TGTGCCAGCTCACCAGCAGGGAGTCCCAATGAGCAGTTCTTC CASSPAGSPNEQFF
. . TRBJ2-3 TRBV6-5 TGTGCCAGCAGTTACCTGGGACCGCCCCGAGATACGCAGTATTTT CASSYLGPPRDTQYF
. . TRBJ1-6 TRBV30 TGTGCCTGGAGGGAACCCAGGGTGAGGAATAATTCACCCCTCCACTTT CAWREPRVRNNSPLHF
. . TRBJ2-5 TRBV19 TGTGCCAGTAGTAGGGCCTACCAAGAGACCCAGTACTTC CASSRAYQETQYF
. TRBD2 TRBJ2-2 TRBV7-7 TGTGCTAGCAGCCGGACTAGCGGGGGCCCTATGGGGTCCGGGGAGCTGTTTTTT CASSRTSGGPMGSGELFF
. TRBD1 TRBJ1-2 TRBV6-1 TGTGCCAGCAGTGCGGGTCTTTGGGACAGGGGAAACTATGGCTACACCTTC CASSAGLWDRGNYGYTF
. . TRBJ2-6 TRBV6-1 TGTGCCAGCAGTGACGGCGGGGCCGGGGCCAACGTCCTGACTTTC CASSDGGAGANVLTF
. . TRBJ1-5 TRBV19 TGTGCCAGTAGCCTAGGGGATGGGACAAATAGCAATCAGCCCCAGCATTTT CASSLGDGTNSNQPQHF
once . TRBJ1-2 TRBV7-2 TGTGCCAGCAGCCACACCCTCTCGAATGGCTACACCTTC CASSHTLSNGYTF
. . TRBJ2-1 TRBV7-9 TGTGCCAGCAGCTCGGACGGGTCCTACAATGAGCAGTTCTTC CASSSDGSYNEQFF
. . TRBJ1-1 TRBV5-5 TGTGCCAGCAGCTTTAAGATCGCTGAAGCTTTCTTT CASSFKIAEAFF
. TRBD2 TRBJ2-3 TRBV19 TGTGCCAGTAAAAGACTAGCGGGGGACCCTAGCACAGATACGCAGTATTTT CASKRLAGDPSTDTQYF
. TRBD1 TRBJ2-5 TRBV7-9 TGTGCCAGCAGCCTACACCCAGGGGGCTGGCAAGAGACCCAGTACTTC CASSLHPGGWQETQYF
. . TRBJ2-7 TRBV7-6 TGTGCCAGCAGCGAACAGGGGGGGAGCTCCTACGAGCAGTACTTC CASSEQGGSSYEQYF
. TRBD1 TRBJ1-2 TRBV27 TGTGCCAGCAGTCCGTCGGGACAGACCTATGGCTACACCTTC CASSPSGQTYGYTF
. . TRBJ1-6 TRBV21-1 TGTGCCAGCAGCAAAGCGGGGACGCGCTATTCACCCCTCCACTTT CASSKAGTRYSPLHF
. TRBD2 TRBJ2-1 TRBV12-5 TGTGCTAGTGGTACTAGCGGGGGCGGAGGAGAGCAGTTCTTC CASGTSGGGGEQFF
. TRBD2 TRBJ2-2 TRBV7-9 TGTGCCAGCAGCTTAGCACTAGCGTCCGGAACCGGGGAGCTGTTTTTT CASSLALASGTGELFF
. TRBD1 TRBJ2-2 TRBV5-1 TGCGCCAGCAGCTTGGACGGACAGGGAGTAACCGGGGAGCTGTTTTTT CASSLDGQGVTGELFF
. TRBD1 TRBJ2-5 TRBV30 TGTGCCTACGACAGGGTGGGGGAGCAGTACTTC CAYDRVGEQYF
. . TRBJ2-7 TRBV11-2 TGTGCCAGCAGCTTAGATCCCCTAGCGCAGGCCTACGAGCAGTACTTC CASSLDPLAQAYEQYF
. . TRBJ2-7 TRBV5-1 TGCGCCAGCAGCTTGCGGTCAGAGAGCTCCTACGAGCAGTACTTC CASSLRSESSYEQYF
. . TRBJ1-3 TRBV11-2 TGTGCCAGCAACCCTGGGACAAGCTCTGGAAACACCATATATTTT CASNPGTSSGNTIYF
. TRBD2 TRBJ2-2 TRBV4-1 TGCGCCAGCAGCCCCCCCGCGGGGGGGTACACCGGGGAGCTGTTTTTT CASSPPAGGYTGELFF
. . TRBJ1-2 TRBV2 TGTGCCAGCAGACAGTTGGAAGCTAACTATGGCTACACCTTC CASRQLEANYGYTF
. . TRBJ1-2 TRBV6-5 TGTGCCAGCAGTTGGGGAAAGGGCTACACCTTC CASSWGKGYTF
. TRBD2 TRBJ2-5 TRBV18 TGTGCCAGCTCACCAAGTATTGTAGGACGGGAGGGCGGCGAGACCCAGTACTTC CASSPSIVGREGGETQYF
. TRBD1 TRBJ2-5 TRBV18 TGTGCCAGCTCAATGGGACAGAGGTTGACCCAGTACTTC CASSMGQRLTQYF
. . TRBJ1-1 TRBV19 TGTGCCAGTAGTATCGCTCGAGGGTTTAACACTGAAGCTTTCTTT CASSIARGFNTEAFF
once . TRBJ2-7 TRBV5-1 TGCGCCAGCAGCTTGGAACCGGGAGCCGAGCAGTACTTC CASSLEPGAEQYF
. TRBD2 TRBJ2-3 TRBV12-5 TGTGCTAGTGGTTTGGTACTAAGCGGGAAAGCAGATACGCAGTATTTT CASGLVLSGKADTQYF
. TRBD2 TRBJ2-5 TRBV7-6 TGTGCCAGCAGCTTAGCGGCTAGCGGGAGTGGACAGACCCAGTACTTC CASSLAASGSGQTQYF
. . TRBJ2-7 TRBV9 TGTGCCAGCAGCGCTACCTACGAGCAGTACTTC CASSATYEQYF
. . TRBJ1-1 TRBV7-2 TGTGCCAGCAGCTTAGTTAGTCAGGGGAGCCTCATGAACACTGAAGCTTTCTTT CASSLVSQGSLMNTEAFF
. . TRBJ2-2 TRBV18 TGTGCCAGCTCGAGCGGGACATTAAGCACCGGGGAGCTGTTTTTT CASSSGTLSTGELFF
. . TRBJ1-1 TRBV4-1 TGCGCCAGCAGACTACTAGACACTCCGAACACTGAAGCTTTCTTT CASRLLDTPNTEAFF
. . TRBJ1-2 TRBV9 TGTGCCAGCAGCGTAGCTGGAAGCAACTATGGCTACACCTTC CASSVAGSNYGYTF
. . TRBJ2-2 TRBV5-8 TGTGCCAGCAGCCCAGGGGTGAAGAACACCGGGGAGCTGTTTTTT CASSPGVKNTGELFF
. . TRBJ2-4 TRBV14 TGTGCCAGCAGCCCCCAGGGATTAAGGGACATTCAGTACTTC CASSPQGLRDIQYF
. TRBD1 TRBJ1-3 TRBV2 TGTGCCAGCACCAAAGGGACAGGGGGAAACACCATATATTTT CASTKGTGGNTIYF